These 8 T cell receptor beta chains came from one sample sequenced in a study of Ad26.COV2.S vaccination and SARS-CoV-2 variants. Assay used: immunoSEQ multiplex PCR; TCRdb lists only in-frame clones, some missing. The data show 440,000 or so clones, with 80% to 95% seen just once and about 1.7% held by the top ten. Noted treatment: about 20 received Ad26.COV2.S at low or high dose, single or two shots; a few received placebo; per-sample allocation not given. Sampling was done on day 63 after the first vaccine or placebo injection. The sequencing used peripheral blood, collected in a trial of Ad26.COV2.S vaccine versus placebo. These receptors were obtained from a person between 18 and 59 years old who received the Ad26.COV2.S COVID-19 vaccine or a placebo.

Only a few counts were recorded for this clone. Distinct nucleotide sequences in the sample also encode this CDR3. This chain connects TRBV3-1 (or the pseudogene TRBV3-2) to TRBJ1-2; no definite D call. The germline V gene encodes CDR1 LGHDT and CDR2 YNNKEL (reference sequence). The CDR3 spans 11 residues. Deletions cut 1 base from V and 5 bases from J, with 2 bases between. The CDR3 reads CASSQGYGYTF. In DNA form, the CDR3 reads TGTGCCAGCAGCCAAGGGTATGGCTACACCTTC.

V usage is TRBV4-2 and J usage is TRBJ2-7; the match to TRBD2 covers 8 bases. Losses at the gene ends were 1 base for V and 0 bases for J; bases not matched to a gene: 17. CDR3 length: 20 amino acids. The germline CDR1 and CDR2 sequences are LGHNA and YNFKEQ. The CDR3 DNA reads TGTGCCAGCAGCCAAGGAGTTATCGGAGCCAGCGGGGGTAGCTCCTACGAGCAGTACTTC. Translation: CASSQGVIGASGGSSYEQYF.

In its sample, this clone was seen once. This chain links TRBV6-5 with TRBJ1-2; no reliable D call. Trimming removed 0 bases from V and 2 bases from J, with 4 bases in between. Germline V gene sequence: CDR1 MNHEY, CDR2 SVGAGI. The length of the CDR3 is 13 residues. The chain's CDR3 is CASSYSVNYGYTF. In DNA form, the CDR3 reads TGTGCCAGCAGTTACTCAGTGAACTATGGCTACACCTTC.

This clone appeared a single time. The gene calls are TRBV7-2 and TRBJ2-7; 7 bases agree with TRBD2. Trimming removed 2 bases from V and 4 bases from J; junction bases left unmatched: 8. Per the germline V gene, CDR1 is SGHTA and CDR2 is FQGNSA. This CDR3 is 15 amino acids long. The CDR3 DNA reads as TGTGCCAGCAGCTTACTTCGGGGGGTTCTTTACGAGCAGTACTTC. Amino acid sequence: CASSLLRGVLYEQYF.

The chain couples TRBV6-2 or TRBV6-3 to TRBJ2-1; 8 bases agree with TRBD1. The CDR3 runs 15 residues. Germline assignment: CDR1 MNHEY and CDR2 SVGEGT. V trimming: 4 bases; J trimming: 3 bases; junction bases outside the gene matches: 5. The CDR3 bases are TGTGCCAGCAGTTCCCCACAGGGGGGCTACAATGAGCAGTTCTTC. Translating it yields CASSSPQGGYNEQFF.

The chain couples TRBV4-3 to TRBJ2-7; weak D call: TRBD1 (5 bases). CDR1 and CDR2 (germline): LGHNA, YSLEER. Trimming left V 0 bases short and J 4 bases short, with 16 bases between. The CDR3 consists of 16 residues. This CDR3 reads CASSQDLRGLWYEQYF. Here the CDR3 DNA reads TGCGCCAGCAGCCAAGACCTTAGGGGATTGTGGTACGAGCAGTACTTC.

Here the CDR3 DNA reads TGCGCCAGCAGCCAAGCTGCACGGGACAGGGTCTCTTTTTCTGGCTACACCTTC. It yields the protein CASSQAARDRVSFSGYTF. The chain combines TRBV4-3 with TRBJ1-2; TRBD1 matches 9 bases. V was clipped by 1 base and J by 7 bases; unmatched bases: 16. This CDR3 contains 18 residues. Germline values: CDR1 LGHNA, CDR2 YSLEER.

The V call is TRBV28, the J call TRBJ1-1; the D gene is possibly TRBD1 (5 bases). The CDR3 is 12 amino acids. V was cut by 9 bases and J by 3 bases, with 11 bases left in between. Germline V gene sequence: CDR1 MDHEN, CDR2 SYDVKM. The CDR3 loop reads CASSGWDTEAFF. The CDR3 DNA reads TGTGCCAGTTCAGGGTGGGACACTGAAGCTTTCTTT.